The entry that follows covers one T cell receptor beta chain sequence. Per the original methods: Estimated nucleated cell counts came from reference gene primer amplification. Sequencing used immunoSEQ multiplex PCR; TCRdb keeps in-frame clones, though not all of them. V and J calls and clone size are those listed in that table; D and trimming were worked out from the DNA. The sample records about 190,000 clones, 80% to 85% being singletons. Germline CDR1 ENHRY, CDR2 SYGVKD. Trimming cost V 5 bases and J 9 bases; bases outside gene matches: 9. There are 13 residues in the CDR3. The data were taken from a study of blood T cell repertoires in COVID-19. Study summary: From the United States, Italy and Spain came samples of acute and convalescent COVID-19. Sample material is recorded as cDNA or gDNA derived from T cells, B-cell-depleted T cells, or PBMCs.

The sequence was obtained from a middle-aged woman with acute or convalescent COVID-19. Sequencing used peripheral blood. The chain employs TRBV10-3 and TRBJ2-5, with TRBD2 matching 7 bases. The CDR3 loop is CAISPLGGSSQYF. The CDR3 DNA is TGTGCCATCAGTCCGTTGGGGGGGAGCTCCCAGTACTTC.